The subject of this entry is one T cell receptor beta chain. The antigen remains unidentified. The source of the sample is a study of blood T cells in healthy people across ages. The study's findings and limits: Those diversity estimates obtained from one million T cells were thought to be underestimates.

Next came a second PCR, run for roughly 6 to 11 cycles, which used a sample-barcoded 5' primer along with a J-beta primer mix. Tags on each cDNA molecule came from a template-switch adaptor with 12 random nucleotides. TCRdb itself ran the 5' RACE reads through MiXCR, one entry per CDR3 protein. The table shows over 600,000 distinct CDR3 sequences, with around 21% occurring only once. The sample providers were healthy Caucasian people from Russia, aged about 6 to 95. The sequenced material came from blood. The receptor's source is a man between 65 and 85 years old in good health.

The CDR3 coding sequence is TGCAGTGCTAGGGAGGGACAGAACTATAATTCACCCCTCCACTTT. It translates to CSAREGQNYNSPLHF. The rearrangement joins TRBV20-1 to TRBJ1-6, with TRBD1 matching 7 bases. After removal of 3 bases from V and 3 bases from J, the junction contained 5 bases not matched to a gene. This CDR3 has 15 amino acids. Germline CDR1 is DFQATT and CDR2 is SNEGSKA (reference sequence).